This is a list of T cell receptor beta chains from one sample in a study of T cell responses to AZD1222 COVID-19 vaccine. Assay used: immunoSEQ multiplex PCR; TCRdb lists only in-frame clones, some missing. The sample lists 100,000 or so clones, 75% to 95% occurring once. The material was peripheral blood, obtained on day 0 of AZD1222 vaccination. These receptors came from an adult in good health. Each CDR3 is given with its conserved first and last residue. D genes are given only for firm matches. A row's size may be missing; if present it is once, few, many or a size class.

size | D | J | V | DNA | CDR3
NA | TRBD1 | TRBJ1-2 | TRBV3-1/TRBV3-2 | TGTGCCAGCAGCAGACGGGACAGCGTCGGCTATGGCTACACCTTC | CASSRRDSVGYGYTF
NA | NA | TRBJ1-3 | TRBV28 | TGTGCCAGCAGTTTAGCAGGGCTGAAGCCTGGAAACACCATATATTTT | CASSLAGLKPGNTIYF
NA | NA | TRBJ2-7 | TRBV9 | TGTGCCAGCAGCGTAGCTGGACAGCCATCCTACGAGCAGTACTTC | CASSVAGQPSYEQYF
few | NA | TRBJ1-2 | TRBV7-2 | TGTGCCAGCAGCTTAGAAGGTGTCAGCTTCTATGGCTACACCTTC | CASSLEGVSFYGYTF
NA | NA | TRBJ1-4 | TRBV5-5 | TGTGCCAGCAGCTTGGCCGATACAACTAATGAAAAACTGTTTTTT | CASSLADTTNEKLFF
NA | NA | TRBJ1-2 | TRBV28 | TGTGCCAGCAGAGGGTTAGTAGGTAATGAGGGCTACACCTTC | CASRGLVGNEGYTF
NA | NA | TRBJ1-5 | TRBV24-1 | TGTGCCACCAGTGAGGGCAGCGAGCCCCAGCATTTT | CATSEGSEPQHF
NA | NA | TRBJ2-7 | TRBV2 | TGTGCCAGCAGCGACAGCTACGAGCAGTACTTC | CASSDSYEQYF
NA | NA | TRBJ2-1 | TRBV3-1/TRBV3-2 | TGTGCCAGCAGCCAAGATCCAGGGTTTGGGTACAATGAGCAGTTCTTC | CASSQDPGFGYNEQFF
NA | NA | TRBJ1-1 | TRBV6-2/TRBV6-3 | TGTGCCAGCAGTAGGGTTACTGAAGCTTTCTTT | CASSRVTEAFF
NA | TRBD1 | TRBJ2-2 | TRBV4-1 | TGCGCCAGCAGCCTTCGGGACAGGGACTTCGGGGAGCTGTTTTTT | CASSLRDRDFGELFF
NA | NA | TRBJ1-6 | TRBV5-1 | TGCGCCAGCAGCTTGGCCCAGGGACCAGGCAGGCCCCTCCACTTT | CASSLAQGPGRPLHF
NA | TRBD2 | TRBJ2-1 | TRBV5-1 | TGCGCCAGCAGCTTAAAACCAGCTAGCGGGGGGGCCCACAATGAGCAGTTCTTC | CASSLKPASGGAHNEQFF
NA | NA | TRBJ2-5 | TRBV25-1 | TGTGCCAGCAGTGTTGGGTCGACAGCTTCCCAAGAGACCCAGTACTTC | CASSVGSTASQETQYF
NA | NA | TRBJ2-3 | TRBV11-2 | TGTGCCAGCAGCAAAGGGGGGGGCACAGATACGCAGTATTTT | CASSKGGGTDTQYF
NA | NA | TRBJ2-3 | TRBV27 | TGTGCCAGCACCCAATTGCGGTCGGGGAGGTCAGATACGCAGTATTTT | CASTQLRSGRSDTQYF
NA | TRBD1 | TRBJ2-3 | TRBV11-2 | TGTGCCAGCAGCTTAGCTCTTACGGACAGGACGCAGTATTTT | CASSLALTDRTQYF